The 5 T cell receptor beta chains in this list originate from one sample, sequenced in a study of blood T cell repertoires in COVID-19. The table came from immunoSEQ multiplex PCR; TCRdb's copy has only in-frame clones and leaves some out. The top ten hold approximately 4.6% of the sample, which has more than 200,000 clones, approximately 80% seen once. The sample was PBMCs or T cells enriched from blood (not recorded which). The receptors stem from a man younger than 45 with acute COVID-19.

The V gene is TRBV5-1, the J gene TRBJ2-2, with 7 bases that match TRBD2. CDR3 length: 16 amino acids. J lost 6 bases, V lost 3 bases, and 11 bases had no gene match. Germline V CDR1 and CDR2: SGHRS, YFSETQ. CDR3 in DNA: TGCGCCAGCAGCTCGTTTCTCGGACTAGGGGCCGGGGAGCTGTTTTTT. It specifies CASSSFLGLGAGELFF.

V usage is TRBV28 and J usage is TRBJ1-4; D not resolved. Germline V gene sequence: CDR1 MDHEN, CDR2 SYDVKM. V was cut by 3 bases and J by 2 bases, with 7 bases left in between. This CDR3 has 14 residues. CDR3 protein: CASSFTGTNEKLFF. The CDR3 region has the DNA TGTGCCAGCAGTTTCACGGGGACTAATGAAAAACTGTTTTTT.

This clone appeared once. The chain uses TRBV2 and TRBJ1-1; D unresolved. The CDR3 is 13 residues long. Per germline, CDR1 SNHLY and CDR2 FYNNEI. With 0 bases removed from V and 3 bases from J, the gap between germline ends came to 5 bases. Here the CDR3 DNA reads TGTGCCAGCAGTGAAGCGAGGGACACTGAAGCTTTCTTT. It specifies CASSEARDTEAFF.

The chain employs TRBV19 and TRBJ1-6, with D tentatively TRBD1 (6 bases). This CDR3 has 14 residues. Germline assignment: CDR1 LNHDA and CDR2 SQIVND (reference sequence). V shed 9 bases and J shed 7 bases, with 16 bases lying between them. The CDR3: CASRTGTTNSPLHF. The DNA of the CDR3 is TGTGCCAGCCGAACCGGGACAACGAATTCACCCCTCCACTTT.

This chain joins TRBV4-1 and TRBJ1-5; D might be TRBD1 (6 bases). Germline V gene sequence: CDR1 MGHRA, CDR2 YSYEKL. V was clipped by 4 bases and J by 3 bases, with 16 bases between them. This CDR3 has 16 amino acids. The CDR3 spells CASSRFGGQLNQPQHF. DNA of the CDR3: TGCGCCAGCAGCCGCTTCGGTGGACAGCTCAATCAGCCCCAGCATTTT.